This T cell receptor (beta chain) is drawn from a study of blood T cell repertoires in COVID-19. Cohort assignment relied on participant-reported clinical history. The CDR3 loop spans 15 amino acids. The ends lost 4 bases at V and 2 bases at J; junction bases unmatched: 3. Germline CDR1 is LNHDA and CDR2 is SQIVND (reference sequence). Clones were sequenced by immunoSEQ multiplex PCR, and TCRdb holds only the in-frame ones, with some missing. In the table there are under 200,000 clones, roughly 89% of which are singletons. Material for sequencing was PBMCs or T cells enriched from blood (not recorded which). The sequence came from a woman in her twenties or thirties who had been exposed to COVID-19. The chain couples TRBV19 to TRBJ2-7; 12 nucleotides align to TRBD2. The CDR3 DNA follows: TGTGCCAGTAGTACTTCTAGCGGGGGGGCCTACGAGCAGTACTTC. This translates into CASSTSSGGAYEQYF.